A selection of T cell receptor beta chains follows, all from one sample in a study of shared clonotypes between healthy human individuals. Data came from immunoSEQ multiplex PCR; TCRdb stores just in-frame clones and leaves some out. The sample has around 2,100,000 clones; less than 95% are singletons. The sample comprised naive CD8+ T cells sorted from blood. The source of these receptors is a man between 18 and 29 years old in good health. CDR3s include the opening cysteine and the closing phenylalanine or tryptophan. Fields, in order: J gene, V gene, CDR3 protein.

j_call: TRBJ1-2
v_call: TRBV28
cdr3_aa: CASTSPGETGYGYTF

j_call: TRBJ2-1
v_call: TRBV2
cdr3_aa: CASLLASHNEQFF

j_call: TRBJ2-7
v_call: TRBV28
cdr3_aa: CASATGVWGHEQYF

j_call: TRBJ1-1
v_call: TRBV6-1
cdr3_aa: CASSEEAGVNTEAFF

j_call: TRBJ1-3
v_call: TRBV11-2
cdr3_aa: CASSLDWAPGQGLDTIYF

j_call: TRBJ2-3
v_call: TRBV5-1
cdr3_aa: CASSLLGFDTQYF

j_call: TRBJ2-7
v_call: TRBV11-2
cdr3_aa: CATGTGNEYEQYF

j_call: TRBJ2-7
v_call: TRBV7-6
cdr3_aa: CASAEEPGDEQYF

j_call: TRBJ2-2
v_call: TRBV13
cdr3_aa: CASSSTGTSYTGELFF

j_call: TRBJ1-5
v_call: TRBV28
cdr3_aa: CASQAGVRPNQPQHF

j_call: TRBJ2-3
v_call: TRBV9
cdr3_aa: CAGSQGWDTDTQYF

j_call: TRBJ2-7
v_call: TRBV29-1
cdr3_aa: CSVEVTDSYEQYF

j_call: TRBJ2-1
v_call: TRBV4-2
cdr3_aa: CASSQALQIAGVTYPDSYNEQFF

j_call: TRBJ2-1
v_call: TRBV6-6
cdr3_aa: CASNSIAGEQFF

j_call: TRBJ2-3
v_call: TRBV6-1
cdr3_aa: CASSELAGTDTQYF

j_call: TRBJ2-1
v_call: TRBV11-2
cdr3_aa: CASSPAGSSYNEQFF

j_call: TRBJ1-5
v_call: TRBV19
cdr3_aa: CASSIYGFGNQPQHF

j_call: TRBJ1-1
v_call: TRBV5-5
cdr3_aa: CASSLWFVNTEAFF

j_call: TRBJ1-6
v_call: TRBV6-5
cdr3_aa: CASSWGLNSPLHF

j_call: TRBJ1-2
v_call: TRBV10-3
cdr3_aa: CAITGTGGTLDGYTF

j_call: TRBJ1-1
v_call: TRBV15
cdr3_aa: CATSTGDRTEAFF

j_call: TRBJ2-7
v_call: TRBV11-2
cdr3_aa: CASSLGGVSMYEQYF

j_call: TRBJ2-5
v_call: TRBV30
cdr3_aa: CAWGDRERLETQYF

j_call: TRBJ2-2
v_call: TRBV10-2
cdr3_aa: CASRTLSGELFF

j_call: TRBJ2-1
v_call: TRBV7-9
cdr3_aa: CASSLLAGDNEQFF

j_call: TRBJ1-1
v_call: TRBV27
cdr3_aa: CASSLGQGVVEAFF

j_call: TRBJ2-2
v_call: TRBV2
cdr3_aa: CASSATGNTGELFF

j_call: TRBJ2-7
v_call: TRBV6-5
cdr3_aa: CASSYSTGQATYEQYF

j_call: TRBJ1-1
v_call: TRBV9
cdr3_aa: CASSAETGYTEAFF

j_call: TRBJ2-7
v_call: TRBV6-1
cdr3_aa: CASSLGTSGTYEQYF

j_call: TRBJ2-7
v_call: TRBV7-9
cdr3_aa: CASSLVGLENYEQYF